The 20 T cell receptor beta chains given below trace back to one sample, sequenced in a study of blood T cell repertoires in COVID-19. Assay used: immunoSEQ multiplex PCR; TCRdb lists only in-frame clones, some missing. The profile shows 250,000 or so clones, around 84% of them singletons. Sequencing was carried out using PBMCs or T cells enriched from blood (not recorded which). The source is a middle-aged man who had recovered from COVID-19.

The rearrangement uses TRBV18 and TRBJ1-2; 8 bases match TRBD1. Per germline, CDR1 KGHSH and CDR2 LQKENI. The CDR3 is made up of 15 amino acids. V trimming: 4 bases; J trimming: 3 bases; junction bases outside the gene matches: 7. In nucleotides, the CDR3 is TGTGCCAGCTCACTACGGATGACAGGGGACTATGGCTACACCTTC. Residues: CASSLRMTGDYGYTF.

The J gene is TRBJ1-4, the V gene TRBV19; unclear D gene. Germline-derived CDR1 and CDR2 are LNHDA and SQIVND (reference sequence). Trimming took off 0 bases at V and 6 bases at J, with 14 bases between the two ends. This CDR3 is 16 amino acids long. The CDR3 protein is CASSIESRGTHEKLFF. In nucleotides, the CDR3 is TGTGCCAGTAGTATAGAGTCTCGGGGTACTCATGAAAAACTGTTTTTT.

The V gene is TRBV9, the J gene TRBJ2-7, with D possibly TRBD2 on 6 matching bases. Between the trimmed V and J ends, which lost 0 bases and 2 bases, there was a span of 9 bases. The CDR3 is 14 residues long. Germline loops: CDR1 SGDLS, CDR2 YYNGEE. The CDR3, as DNA: TGTGCCAGCAGCGTAGCCGGCGGGACCTACGAGCAGTACTTC. It specifies CASSVAGGTYEQYF. The full variable domain, its missing parts supplied by reference TRBV9 and TRBJ2-7, is DSGVTQTPKHLITATGQRVTLRCSPRSGDLSVYWYQQSLDQGLQFLIQYYNGEERAKGNILERFSAQQFPDLHSELNLSSLELGDSALYFCASSVAGGTYEQYFGPGTRLTVT.

The CDR3 DNA is TGTGCCAGCAGCACCAGTCAGGGCAGTGGCTATGGCTACACCTTC. This translates into CASSTSQGSGYGYTF. V and J are TRBV9 and TRBJ1-2; a possible D gene is TRBD1 (5 bases). The CDR3 totals 15 residues. Trimming pared 4 bases from V and 4 bases from J, leaving 17 bases between. Germline assignment: CDR1 SGDLS and CDR2 YYNGEE.

V is TRBV6-5 and J is TRBJ2-7; 8 bases match TRBD1. Germline V lookup: CDR1 MNHEY, CDR2 SVGAGI. The CDR3 is made up of 14 amino acids. Trimming removed 6 bases from V and 8 bases from J; junction bases left unmatched: 12. The CDR3 here is CASSRYRQGSKQYF. The CDR3 DNA follows: TGTGCCAGCAGCCGCTACAGACAGGGGTCTAAGCAGTACTTC.

This chain uses TRBV9 with TRBJ2-1, with 14 bases lining up with TRBD2. CDR3 length equals 17 residues. Germline V gene sequence: CDR1 SGDLS, CDR2 YYNGEE. With 3 bases clipped from V and 1 base from J, the junction kept 3 bases outside the gene matches. The CDR3 DNA is TGTGCCAGCAGCGAAGGGACTAGCGGGAGATCCTACAATGAGCAGTTCTTC. This sequence encodes CASSEGTSGRSYNEQFF.

This chain joins TRBV15 and TRBJ2-2, with TRBD1 identical over 8 bases. The CDR3 is 17 residues long. V trimming: 0 bases; J trimming: 1 base; junction bases outside the gene matches: 4. Germline CDR1 reads LNHNV; CDR2 reads YYDKDF (reference sequence). Written as DNA, the CDR3 is TGTGCCACCAGCAGAGACAGGGGGCGCGAGAACACCGGGGAGCTGTTTTTT. Encoded protein: CATSRDRGRENTGELFF. Full variable domain (missing parts from reference TRBV15 and TRBJ2-2): DAMVIQNPRYQVTQFGKPVTLSCSQTLNHNVMYWYQQKSSQAPKLLFHYYDKDFNNEADTPDNFQSRRPNTSFCFLDIRSPGLGDTAMYLCATSRDRGRENTGELFFGEGSRLTVL.

The chain couples TRBV9 to TRBJ2-5; unclear D gene. Deletions cut 0 bases from V and 5 bases from J, with 17 bases between. CDR1 SGDLS and CDR2 YYNGEE come from the germline V gene. This CDR3 has 16 amino acids. The CDR3 region is CASSVGVGGSQETQYF. The CDR3 region has the DNA TGTGCCAGCAGCGTAGGGGTCGGCGGCTCCCAGGAGACCCAGTACTTC.

The genes are TRBV30 and TRBJ2-1; 8 bases agree with TRBD2. The CDR3 is 13 amino acids. The germline CDR1 and CDR2 sequences are GTSNPN and SVGIG (reference sequence). The V gene end was trimmed by 7 bases and the J gene end by 2 bases; junction bases not matched to a gene: 4. For the CDR3, the DNA is TGTGCCTTTCGGGGGGGGGCCTACAATGAGCAGTTCTTC. This encodes CAFRGGAYNEQFF.

CDR3 DNA sequence: TGTGCCAGCAGCGTTTTCCCCCAGGGAACAGGGGTGGATTACACCTTC. This sequence encodes CASSVFPQGTGVDYTF. The gene calls are TRBV9 and TRBJ1-2; 7 positions agree with TRBD1. This CDR3 region has 16 residues. Losses at the gene ends were 2 bases for V and 11 bases for J; bases not matched to a gene: 18. From germline, CDR1 is SGDLS and CDR2 YYNGEE.

The sample holds a few counts of this clone. V usage is TRBV27 and J usage is TRBJ1-5, with 7 bases aligning to TRBD1. The V and J ends lost 7 bases and 3 bases, in that order; junction bases with no gene match: 3. Germline CDR1 MNHEY, CDR2 SMNVEV (reference sequence). This CDR3 spans 13 amino acids. The CDR3 loop reads CASKTGYNQPQHF. The DNA for the CDR3 is TGTGCCAGCAAGACAGGGTACAATCAGCCCCAGCATTTT.

This chain joins TRBV6-5 and TRBJ2-5, with TRBD2 matching over 12 bases. The germline V gene encodes CDR1 MNHEY and CDR2 SVGAGI. This CDR3 comprises 15 residues. The V and J ends lost 6 bases and 3 bases, in that order; junction bases with no gene match: 5. Here the CDR3 DNA reads TGTGCCAGCAGACCACTAGCGGGAGGCGAAGAGACCCAGTACTTC. This sequence encodes CASRPLAGGEETQYF.

The chain joins TRBV5-1 to TRBJ2-2, with D hard to call. The CDR3 covers 12 residues. V was trimmed by 1 base and J by 6 bases, leaving 4 bases between them. CDR1 is SGHRS and CDR2 is YFSETQ in the germline V gene. The CDR3 here is CASSLLPGELFF. In nucleotides, the CDR3 is TGCGCCAGCAGCTTGCTACCCGGGGAGCTGTTTTTT.

The DNA of the CDR3 is TGCGCCAGCGGAGGTAGCAATCAGCCCCAGCATTTT. It specifies CASGGSNQPQHF. The J gene is TRBJ1-5, the V gene TRBV5-1; no firm D call. The V gene's germline CDR1 is SGHRS and CDR2 YFSETQ. The germline V and J ends were trimmed by 7 bases and 0 bases, with 5 bases remaining between them. The CDR3 consists of 12 residues.

V is TRBV6-2 or TRBV6-3 and J is TRBJ1-5; 8 bases fit TRBD1. J gave up 9 bases and V 4 bases, and 5 bases lay outside the gene matches. This CDR3 comprises 13 residues. CDR1 is MNHEY, CDR2 SVGEGT, per germline. Here the CDR3 reads CASSLTGDLPQHF. For the CDR3, the DNA is TGTGCCAGCAGTTTGACAGGGGACCTGCCCCAGCATTTT.

The chain recombines TRBV7-3 with TRBJ2-6, with D perhaps matching TRBD1 (6 bases). This CDR3 is built from 18 residues. Germline lookup yields CDR1 SGHTA and CDR2 FQGTGA. Trimming pared 2 bases from V and 0 bases from J, leaving 14 bases between. This CDR3 is CASSLWGQTLSGANVLTF. The CDR3 DNA reads TGTGCCAGCAGCTTATGGGGGCAGACCCTCTCTGGGGCCAACGTCCTGACTTTC.

V usage is TRBV4-2 and J usage is TRBJ2-5; D unclear. The CDR3 is 16 residues long. V lost 5 bases, J lost 2 bases, and 18 bases lay in between. The germline V gene encodes CDR1 LGHNA and CDR2 YNFKEQ. The CDR3 spells CASSTQHGNMQETQYF. As DNA, the CDR3 is TGTGCCAGCAGCACACAGCACGGTAACATGCAAGAGACCCAGTACTTC.

The rearrangement uses TRBV28 and TRBJ1-6; 8 nucleotides agree with TRBD1. The V and J ends lost 7 bases and 3 bases, in that order; junction bases with no gene match: 2. The CDR3 length is 14 residues. Looked up from germline, CDR1 is MDHEN and CDR2 is SYDVKM. In DNA form, the CDR3 reads TGTGCCAGCACCGGGACAGGCTATAATTCACCCCTCCACTTT. Its translation is CASTGTGYNSPLHF. The full variable domain, with the rest looked up from reference TRBV28 and TRBJ1-6, is DVKVTQSSRYLVKRTGEKVFLECVQDMDHENMFWYRQDPGLGLRLIYFSYDVKMKEKGDIPEGYSVSREKKERFSLILESASTNQTSMYLCASTGTGYNSPLHFGNGTRLTVT.

The chain is built from TRBV27 and TRBJ2-3, with 7 bases lining up with TRBD1. This CDR3 contains 14 residues. The V gene's germline CDR1 is MNHEY and CDR2 SMNVEV (reference sequence). V was pared by 6 bases and J by 5 bases, with 8 bases of the junction left unmatched. In DNA form, the CDR3 reads TGTGCCAGCAGGGTTACAGGGGCCCTAGATACGCAGTATTTT. Translating gives CASRVTGALDTQYF.

This clone has just a few counts. This chain links TRBV27 with TRBJ1-5; tentatively, D is TRBD1 (6 bases). Trimming removed 4 bases at V and 2 bases at J, with 15 bases between. In germline, CDR1 is MNHEY, CDR2 SMNVEV (reference sequence). This CDR3 has 16 amino acids. The CDR3 DNA reads as TGTGCCAGCAGTTCGCTCACAGGGTACGGCAATCAGCCCCAGCATTTT. This codes for CASSSLTGYGNQPQHF.